The rows below give T cell receptor beta chains drawn from one sample of a study of T cells in Graves' hyperthyroidism and ophthalmopathy. MiXCR, applied by TCRdb to the multiplex PCR reads, yields one record per CDR3 protein. Here the sample spans roughly 560,000 distinct CDR3 sequences, 14% to 15% being singletons. Sequenced input: blood. These receptors all stem from a woman aged 35 to 49 with Graves' ophthalmopathy. Each CDR3 is given with its conserved first and last residue. The D gene is left open where the match is weak. Rows give clone size only sometimes, using once, few, many, or a class for an expanded clone.

clone_size d_call j_call v_call cdr3_aa cdr3_nt
many TRBD1 TRBJ1-3 TRBV20-1 CSASIGRGSGNTIYF TGCAGTGCTAGCATCGGCAGGGGGAGTGGAAACACCATATATTTT
many . TRBJ2-7 TRBV6-5 CASSSGVGNEQYF TGTGCCAGCAGTTCAGGGGTGGGTAACGAGCAGTACTTC
. . TRBJ2-5 TRBV24-1 CATSDSLGETQYF TGTGCCACCAGTGATTCATTGGGAGAGACCCAGTACTTC
. TRBD2 TRBJ2-5 TRBV30 CAWSTGTSEFQETQYF TGTGCCTGGAGTACCGGGACTAGCGAGTTTCAAGAGACCCAGTACTTC
many . TRBJ2-7 TRBV10-2 CASSEGFSGLEQYF TGCGCCAGCAGTGAGGGTTTTTCCGGGCTCGAGCAGTACTTC
few TRBD2 TRBJ2-7 TRBV7-9 CASSAQLAGIYEQYF TGTGCCAGCAGCGCCCAACTAGCGGGGATCTACGAGCAGTACTTC
many . TRBJ1-2 TRBV3-1 CASSQDEGDNYGYTF TGTGCCAGCAGCCAAGATGAGGGGGATAACTATGGCTACACCTTC
many . TRBJ1-5 TRBV19 CASSIRWVSHNQGQPQHF TGTGCCAGTAGTATCCGGTGGGTCTCTCATAACCAGGGTCAGCCCCAGCATTTT
many TRBD2 TRBJ2-3 TRBV11-2 CASSLNSLAVSDTQYF TGTGCCAGCAGCTTAAATTCCCTAGCGGTGTCAGATACGCAGTATTTT
. . TRBJ1-1 TRBV12-3/TRBV12-4 CASSFVGPEAFF TGTGCCAGCAGTTTCGTGGGGCCTGAAGCTTTCTTT
. TRBD2 TRBJ2-7 TRBV7-9 CASSPGGTSGAEQCF TGTGCCAGCAGCCCCGGGGGGACTAGCGGTGCGGAGCAGTGCTTC
. TRBD1 TRBJ2-7 TRBV10-3 CAIGRQGETYEQYF TGTGCCATCGGGAGACAGGGGGAAACCTACGAGCAGTACTTC
. TRBD1 TRBJ1-1 TRBV28 CASRRDRGWTEAFF TGTGCCAGCCGGCGGGACAGGGGCTGGACTGAAGCTTTCTTT
many . TRBJ2-2 TRBV7-2 CASSLRTTGELFF TGTGCCAGCAGCCTCCGGACGACCGGGGAGCTGTTTTTT
. TRBD1 TRBJ2-7 TRBV12-3/TRBV12-4 CASSSGDRGFYEQYF TGTGCCAGCAGTTCGGGGGACAGGGGGTTTTACGAGCAGTACTTC
many TRBD1 TRBJ1-2 TRBV6-1 CASSEAGGIDGYTF TGTGCCAGCAGTGAGGCAGGGGGCATAGATGGCTACACCTTC
few TRBD1 TRBJ2-2 TRBV7-9 CASLTGVNTGELFF TGTGCCAGCCTGACAGGGGTGAACACCGGGGAGCTGTTTTTT
many TRBD2 TRBJ2-2 TRBV6-1 CASSEALPRSSGNTGELFF TGTGCCAGCAGTGAAGCGCTCCCCCGGTCTAGCGGGAACACCGGGGAGCTGTTTTTT
. TRBD1 TRBJ2-7 TRBV5-1 CASSFLSGGEYEQYF TGCGCCAGCAGCTTTTTGTCAGGGGGCGAGTACGAGCAGTACTTC
many TRBD1 TRBJ2-7 TRBV6-2/TRBV6-3 CASSSPGQGSIEQYF TGTGCCAGCAGTTCTCCGGGACAGGGATCCATCGAGCAGTACTTC
many TRBD2 TRBJ2-7 TRBV28 CASSFGTTRYYEQYF TGTGCCAGCAGTTTTGGGACTACTCGATACTACGAGCAGTACTTC
many . TRBJ1-2 TRBV5-1 CASSLLRDYGYTF TGCGCCAGCAGCTTGTTAAGGGATTATGGCTACACCTTC
many . TRBJ2-7 TRBV28 CASNNALSYEQYF TGTGCCAGCAATAATGCCCTCTCCTACGAGCAGTACTTC
many TRBD1 TRBJ2-2 TRBV12-3/TRBV12-4 CASSSRQGKRAGELFF TGTGCCAGCAGTTCTCGACAGGGGAAGAGGGCCGGGGAGCTGTTTTTT
many . TRBJ1-5 TRBV12-3/TRBV12-4 CASSSVAGEYQPQHF TGTGCCAGCAGTTCCGTGGCAGGGGAATATCAGCCCCAGCATTTT
many TRBD2 TRBJ2-5 TRBV20-1 CSAEAAGVGETQYF TGCAGTGCTGAGGCTGCGGGGGTGGGAGAGACCCAGTACTTC
few TRBD1 TRBJ2-3 TRBV5-1 CATGQGHTDTQYF TGCGCCACCGGACAGGGACACACAGATACGCAGTATTTT
few . TRBJ2-5 TRBV12-3/TRBV12-4 CASSFHREQETQYF TGTGCCAGCAGTTTTCACCGGGAACAAGAGACCCAGTACTTC
few TRBD2 TRBJ2-2 TRBV30 CAWKLAGGRNTGELFF TGTGCCTGGAAGCTAGCGGGAGGGAGGAACACCGGGGAGCTGTTTTTT
many TRBD1 TRBJ2-7 TRBV7-8 CASSSRWTGAYEQYF TGTGCCAGCAGCTCCAGATGGACAGGGGCCTACGAGCAGTACTTC
many . TRBJ2-5 TRBV29-1 CSVDQGFETQYF TGCAGCGTTGATCAGGGTTTTGAGACCCAGTACTTC
many . TRBJ2-1 TRBV20-1 CSARDYSASSLYNEQFF TGCAGTGCTAGAGATTACAGCGCTAGCTCTTTATACAATGAGCAGTTCTTC
few . TRBJ1-1 TRBV6-1 CASRPHREGTEAFF TGTGCCAGCAGACCGCACAGGGAGGGCACTGAAGCCTTCTTT
many TRBD2 TRBJ2-7 TRBV6-2/TRBV6-3 CASSYSTGLAGRYEQYF TGTGCCAGCAGTTACTCGACGGGACTAGCGGGAAGGTACGAGCAGTACTTC
few . TRBJ1-1 TRBV28 CASSSPGSLNSEAFF TGTGCCAGCAGCAGCCCCGGGTCTCTGAACTCTGAAGCTTTCTTT
many TRBD2 TRBJ2-7 TRBV14 CASSQDWTSGISPYF TGTGCCAGCAGCCAAGATTGGACTAGCGGGATAAGTCCGTACTTC
. . TRBJ1-6 TRBV6-1 CASSEDRTYNSPLHF TGTGCCAGCAGTGAAGACAGAACCTATAATTCACCCCTCCACTTT
many . TRBJ2-2 TRBV6-5 CASTRVRAGELFF TGTGCCAGCACCCGGGTTCGGGCCGGGGAGCTGTTTTTT
many . TRBJ1-1 TRBV11-3 CASTTSERLDTEAFF TGTGCCAGCACCACTTCCGAGCGCCTGGACACTGAAGCTTTCTTT
. . TRBJ2-7 TRBV28 CASSLLAKSYEQYF TGTGCCAGCAGTTTGCTTGCCAAATCCTACGAGCAGTACTTC
. TRBD1 TRBJ2-2 TRBV12-3/TRBV12-4 CASRTGTGVGGELFF TGTGCCAGCAGAACCGGGACAGGGGTCGGCGGGGAGCTGTTTTTT
many . TRBJ1-2 TRBV6-5 CASSPRGYGYTF TGTGCCAGCAGCCCAAGGGGCTATGGCTACACCTTC
many TRBD2 TRBJ2-7 TRBV7-2 CASSQQLAYSSYEQYF TGTGCCAGCAGCCAACAACTAGCGTATTCCTCCTACGAGCAGTACTTC
many . TRBJ2-6 TRBV20-1 CSASSGVTGANVLTF TGCAGTGCTAGTTCCGGGGTAACTGGGGCCAACGTCCTGACTTTC
many TRBD2 TRBJ2-7 TRBV11-2 CASSPISGSKRRYEQYF TGTGCCAGCAGCCCTATTAGCGGGAGCAAAAGAAGATACGAGCAGTACTTC